The sample holds a few counts of the clone carrying this T cell receptor (beta chain). TCRdb processed the 5' RACE reads anew with MiXCR; each CDR3 protein has one entry. The data hold about 190,000 distinct CDR3 sequences, with less than 20% observed a single time. All donors were healthy, and all were Caucasian. The record originates from a study of identical twins. This sample also belongs to another study, concerning T cells expressing NK-cell markers. That publication notes: Out of eight donors sequenced, seven tested HCMV-seropositive and the remaining one seronegative. In several experiments, an anti-gamma-delta TCR antibody restricted sorting to alpha-beta TCR T cells. Specificity for HCMV among expanded NKG2C+ T cell clones was not established.

The specimen sequenced was CD8+ T cells sorted from blood. This receptor was taken from a woman between 18 and 29 years old in good health.

The CDR3 DNA sequence: TGTGCCAGCAGCGGGCCCGGGACTAGCGGGAAGGATGAGCAGTTCTTC. Translation gives CASSGPGTSGKDEQFF. The gene calls are TRBV6-1 and TRBJ2-1; 13 nucleotides match TRBD2. Unmatched junction bases numbered 10, after V lost 6 bases and J lost 8 bases. CDR1 is MNHNS, CDR2 SASEGT, per germline. The CDR3 is 16 amino acids.